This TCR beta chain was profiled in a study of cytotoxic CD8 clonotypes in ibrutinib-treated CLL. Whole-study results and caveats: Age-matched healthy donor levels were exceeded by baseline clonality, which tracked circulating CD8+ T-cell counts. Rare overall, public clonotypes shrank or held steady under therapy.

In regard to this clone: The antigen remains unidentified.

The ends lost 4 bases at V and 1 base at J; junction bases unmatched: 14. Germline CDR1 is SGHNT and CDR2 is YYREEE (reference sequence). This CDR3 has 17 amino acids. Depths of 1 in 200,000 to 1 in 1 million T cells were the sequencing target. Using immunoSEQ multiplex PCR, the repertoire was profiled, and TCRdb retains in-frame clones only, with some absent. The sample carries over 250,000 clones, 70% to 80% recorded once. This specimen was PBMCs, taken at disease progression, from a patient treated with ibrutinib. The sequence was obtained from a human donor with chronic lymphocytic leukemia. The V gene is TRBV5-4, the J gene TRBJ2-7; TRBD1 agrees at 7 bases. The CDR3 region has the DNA TGTGCCAGCAGCCTGGGGCAGGGGGTAACCCGATCCTACGAGCAGTACTTC. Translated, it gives CASSLGQGVTRSYEQYF.